This TCR beta chain appears in the sequencing data of a study of beta chain features in type 1 diabetes. CDR3 length: 14 residues. Germline-derived CDR1 and CDR2 are MNHEY and SMNVEV (reference sequence). V was trimmed by 1 base and J by 1 base, leaving 7 bases between them. Study-wide results and caveats: Among patients with Type 1 diabetes, TCRB CDR3s were moderately but significantly shorter in every one of the four CD4+ subsets.

As concerns this clone: Its antigen remains unidentified.

Expressed TCRB transcripts were sequenced because the isolated RNA had all been reverse transcribed beforehand. Several million reads were obtained on average from naive, central memory and regulatory T cell samples. Assay: immunoSEQ multiplex PCR; the TCRdb copy retains only in-frame clones and omits some. The data contain some 360,000 clones, 9.6% of them singletons. The collection from each donor was one heparinised blood draw averaging approximately 110 mL. This sequence was found in a man aged 25 to 40 with type 1 diabetes. This chain uses TRBV27 with TRBJ1-1; no definite D call. What was sequenced was central memory CD4+ T cells from blood. The CDR3 is CASSLYSGNTEAFF. In nucleotides, the CDR3 is TGTGCCAGCAGTTTATACTCAGGGAACACTGAAGCTTTCTTT.